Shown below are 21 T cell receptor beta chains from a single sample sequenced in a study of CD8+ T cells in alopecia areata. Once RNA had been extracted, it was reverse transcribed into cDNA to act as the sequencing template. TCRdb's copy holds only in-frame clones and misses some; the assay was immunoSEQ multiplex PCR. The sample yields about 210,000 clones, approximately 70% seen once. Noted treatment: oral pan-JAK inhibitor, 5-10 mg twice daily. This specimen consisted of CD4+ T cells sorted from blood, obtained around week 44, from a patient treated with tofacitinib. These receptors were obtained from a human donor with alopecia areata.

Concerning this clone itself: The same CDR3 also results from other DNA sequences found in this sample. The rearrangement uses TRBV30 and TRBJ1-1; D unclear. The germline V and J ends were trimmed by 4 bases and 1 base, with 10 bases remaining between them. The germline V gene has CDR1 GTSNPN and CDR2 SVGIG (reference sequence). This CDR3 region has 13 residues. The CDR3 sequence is CAWKGPRNTEAFF. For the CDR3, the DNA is TGTGCCTGGAAAGGGCCCAGGAACACTGAAGCTTTCTTT.

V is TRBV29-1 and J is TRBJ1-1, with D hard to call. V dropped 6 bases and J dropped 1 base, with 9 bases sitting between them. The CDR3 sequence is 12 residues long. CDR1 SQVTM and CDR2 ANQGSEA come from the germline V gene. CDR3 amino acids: CSVRETNTEAFF. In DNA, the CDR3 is TGCAGCGTACGGGAAACGAACACTGAAGCTTTCTTT.

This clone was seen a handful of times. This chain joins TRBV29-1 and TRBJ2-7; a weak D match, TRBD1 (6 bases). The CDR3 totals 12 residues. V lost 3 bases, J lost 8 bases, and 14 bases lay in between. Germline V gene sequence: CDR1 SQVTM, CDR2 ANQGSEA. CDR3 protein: CSVDGQSKQQYF. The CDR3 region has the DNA TGCAGCGTTGATGGACAGTCTAAGCAGCAGTACTTC.

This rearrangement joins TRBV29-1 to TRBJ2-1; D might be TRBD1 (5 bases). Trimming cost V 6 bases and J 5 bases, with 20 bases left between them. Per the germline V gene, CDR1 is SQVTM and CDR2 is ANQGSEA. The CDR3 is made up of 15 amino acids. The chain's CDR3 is CSVVKEMTANNEQFF. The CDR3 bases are TGCAGCGTGGTGAAAGAGATGACAGCCAACAATGAGCAGTTCTTC.

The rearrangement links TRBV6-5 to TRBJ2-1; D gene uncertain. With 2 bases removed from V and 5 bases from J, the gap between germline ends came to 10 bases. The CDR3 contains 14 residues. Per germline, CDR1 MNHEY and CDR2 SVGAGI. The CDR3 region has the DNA TGTGCCAGCAGTTACCGGGCAGCACACAATGAGCAGTTCTTC. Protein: CASSYRAAHNEQFF.

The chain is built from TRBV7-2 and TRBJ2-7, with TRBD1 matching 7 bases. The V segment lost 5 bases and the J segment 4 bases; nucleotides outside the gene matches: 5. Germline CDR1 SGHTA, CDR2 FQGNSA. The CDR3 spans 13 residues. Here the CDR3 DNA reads TGTGCCAGCAGCCCGGGACAGAAGTACGAGCAGTACTTC. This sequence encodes CASSPGQKYEQYF. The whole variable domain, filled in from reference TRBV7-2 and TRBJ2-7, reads GAGVSQSPSNKVTEKGKDVELRCDPISGHTALYWYRQSLGQGLEFLIYFQGNSAPDKSGLPSDRFSAERTGGSVSTLTIQRTQQEDSAVYLCASSPGQKYEQYFGPGTRLTVT.

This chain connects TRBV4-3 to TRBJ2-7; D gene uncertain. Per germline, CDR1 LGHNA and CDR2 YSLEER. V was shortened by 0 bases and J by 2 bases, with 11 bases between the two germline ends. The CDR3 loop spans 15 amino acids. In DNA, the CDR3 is TGCGCCAGCAGCCAAGAAAGGATAGGAACCTACGAGCAGTACTTC. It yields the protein CASSQERIGTYEQYF.

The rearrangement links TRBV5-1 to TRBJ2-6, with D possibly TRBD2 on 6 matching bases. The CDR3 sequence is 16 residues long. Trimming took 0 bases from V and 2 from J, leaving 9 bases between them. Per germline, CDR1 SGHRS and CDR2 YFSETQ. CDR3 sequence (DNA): TGCGCCAGCAGCTTGGCCGGAGGGGCTGGGGCCAACGTCCTGACTTTC. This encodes CASSLAGGAGANVLTF.

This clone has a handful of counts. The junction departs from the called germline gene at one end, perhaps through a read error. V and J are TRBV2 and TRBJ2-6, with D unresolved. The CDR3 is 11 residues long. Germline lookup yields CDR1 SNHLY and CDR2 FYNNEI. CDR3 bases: TGTGCCAGCAGGGAAGCCAACGTCCTGACTTTC. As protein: CASREANVLTF.

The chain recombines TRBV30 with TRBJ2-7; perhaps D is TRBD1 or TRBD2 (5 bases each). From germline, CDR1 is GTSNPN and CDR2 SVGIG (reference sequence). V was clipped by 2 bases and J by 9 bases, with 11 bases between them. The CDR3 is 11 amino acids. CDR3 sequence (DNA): TGTGCCTGGAGTCCTGGGACGGGGCAGTACTTC. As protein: CAWSPGTGQYF.

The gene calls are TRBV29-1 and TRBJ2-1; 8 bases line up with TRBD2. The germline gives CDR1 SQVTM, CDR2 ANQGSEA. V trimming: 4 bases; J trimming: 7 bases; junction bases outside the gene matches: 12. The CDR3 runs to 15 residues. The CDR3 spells CSVGTPGGPGNEQFF. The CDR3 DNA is TGCAGCGTTGGGACACCGGGGGGGCCGGGGAATGAGCAGTTCTTC.

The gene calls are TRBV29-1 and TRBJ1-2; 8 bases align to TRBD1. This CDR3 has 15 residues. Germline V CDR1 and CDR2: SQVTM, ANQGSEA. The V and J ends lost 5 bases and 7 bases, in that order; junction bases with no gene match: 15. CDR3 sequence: CSVHPKLTGVGGYTF. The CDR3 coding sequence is TGCAGCGTTCACCCTAAATTGACAGGGGTTGGTGGCTACACCTTC.

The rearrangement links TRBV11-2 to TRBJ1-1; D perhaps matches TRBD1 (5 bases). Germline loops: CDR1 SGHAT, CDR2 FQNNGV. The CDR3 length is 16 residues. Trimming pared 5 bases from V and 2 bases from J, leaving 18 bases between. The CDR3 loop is CASSPDVGVTNTEAFF. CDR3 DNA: TGTGCCAGCAGCCCCGACGTAGGGGTTACAAACACTGAAGCTTTCTTT.

Here the CDR3 reads CASSQGAGMEETQYF. CDR3 in DNA: TGTGCCAGCAGTCAGGGAGCGGGGATGGAAGAGACCCAGTACTTC. This chain links TRBV2 with TRBJ2-5, with 7 bases aligning to TRBD2. V dropped 5 bases and J dropped 3; count of bases not matched to a gene: 9. The CDR3 covers 15 residues. Germline CDR1 and CDR2: SNHLY and FYNNEI.

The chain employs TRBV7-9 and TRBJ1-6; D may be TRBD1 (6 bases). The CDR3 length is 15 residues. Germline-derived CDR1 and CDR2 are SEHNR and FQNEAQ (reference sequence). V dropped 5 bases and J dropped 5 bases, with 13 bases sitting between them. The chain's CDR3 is CASSPRTVNNSPLHF. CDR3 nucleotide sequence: TGTGCCAGCAGCCCGCGGACAGTTAATAATTCACCCCTCCACTTT.

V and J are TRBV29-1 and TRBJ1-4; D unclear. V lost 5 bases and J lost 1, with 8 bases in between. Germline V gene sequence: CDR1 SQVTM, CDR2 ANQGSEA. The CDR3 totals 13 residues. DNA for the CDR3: TGCAGCGTTTCACAGATAACTAATGAAAAACTGTTTTTT. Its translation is CSVSQITNEKLFF.

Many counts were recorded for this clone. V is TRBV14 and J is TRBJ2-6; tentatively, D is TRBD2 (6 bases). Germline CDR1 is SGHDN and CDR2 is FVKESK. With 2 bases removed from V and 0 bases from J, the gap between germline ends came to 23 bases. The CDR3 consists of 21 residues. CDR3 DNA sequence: TGTGCCAGCAGCCAAACCTCTCGGTTCTGGGGACTGATCTCTGGGGCCAACGTCCTGACTTTC. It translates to CASSQTSRFWGLISGANVLTF.

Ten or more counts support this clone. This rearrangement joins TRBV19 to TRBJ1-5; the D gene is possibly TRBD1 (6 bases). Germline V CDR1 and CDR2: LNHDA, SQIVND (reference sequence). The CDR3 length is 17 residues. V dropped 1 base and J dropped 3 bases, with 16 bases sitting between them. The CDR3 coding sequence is TGTGCCAGTAGTATAGGTGGACAGCTACCCTCCAATCAGCCCCAGCATTTT. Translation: CASSIGGQLPSNQPQHF.

The CDR3 sequence: CAWSVKRAVGRGSTEAFF. The CDR3 DNA is TGTGCCTGGAGTGTGAAACGGGCGGTTGGGCGAGGGAGCACTGAAGCTTTCTTT. This chain joins TRBV30 and TRBJ1-1; D is ambiguous. The CDR3 is made up of 18 amino acids. Trimming took 0 bases from V and 4 from J, leaving 24 bases between them. CDR1 and CDR2 from the germline V gene are GTSNPN and SVGIG (reference sequence). Using reference TRBV30 and TRBJ1-1 for the parts outside the CDR3, the full variable domain is SQTIHQWPATLVQPVGSPLSLECTVEGTSNPNLYWYRQAAGRGLQLLFYSVGIGQISSEVPQNLSASRPQDRQFILSSKKLLLSDSGFYLCAWSVKRAVGRGSTEAFFGQGTRLTVV.

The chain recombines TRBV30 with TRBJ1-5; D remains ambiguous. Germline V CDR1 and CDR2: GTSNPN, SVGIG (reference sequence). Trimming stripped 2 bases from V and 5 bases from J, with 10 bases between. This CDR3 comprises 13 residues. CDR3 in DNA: TGTGCCTGGAGTTTGGGAATCGATCAGCCCCAGCATTTT. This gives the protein CAWSLGIDQPQHF.

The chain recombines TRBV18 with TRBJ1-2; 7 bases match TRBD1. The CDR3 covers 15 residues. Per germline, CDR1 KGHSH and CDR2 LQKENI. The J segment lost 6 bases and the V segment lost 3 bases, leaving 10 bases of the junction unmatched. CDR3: CASSPRQGLVDGYTF. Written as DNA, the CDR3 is TGTGCCAGCTCACCCAGACAGGGCCTCGTGGATGGCTACACCTTC.